This T cell receptor beta chain is drawn from a study of shared clonotypes between healthy human individuals. Across the whole study: Donors had three CD4 naive, three CD4 memory, two CD8 naive and one CD8 memory plate apiece.

CDR3 length: 16 amino acids. Germline CDR1 and CDR2: SGHNT and YENEEA. V shed 6 bases and J shed 3 bases, with 19 bases lying between them. Study-level findings and limits: Among donors, clonotype sharing was expected to be affected by sequencing depth. The study found lower generation probabilities in non-shared clonotypes than in those shared by all four donors.

Here immunoSEQ multiplex PCR was the method, and the copy in TCRdb shows in-frame clones only, minus some. The table has around 1.4 million clones, 98% seen once. Within Nashville, Tennessee resided all donors, each a Caucasian adult. As to this clone: What it binds is unknown.

Input material: naive CD4+ T cells sorted from blood. Sample subset: CD45RA+ positively selected. J is TRBJ2-3 and V is TRBV11-3; D is perhaps TRBD1 (5 bases). The source is a man younger than 45 in good health. The DNA for the CDR3 is TGTGCCAGCAGTAAAGCCACAGGAAGAAGGACAGATACGCAGTATTTT. It translates to CASSKATGRRTDTQYF.